The clone carrying this T cell receptor (beta chain) was detected many times. TCRdb passed the 5' RACE reads through MiXCR, listing each CDR3 protein once. The sample includes roughly 280,000 distinct CDR3 sequences, about 16% seen only once; the top ten take about a fifth. The sample originates from a study of T-cell memory formation after mild COVID-19. V lost 0 bases to trimming and J lost 4 bases; unmatched junction nucleotides: 9. Germline V lookup: CDR1 SGHRS, CDR2 YFSETQ. The CDR3 contains 16 residues. This TCR was recovered from a man aged 18 to 29 who had mild COVID-19 (a few samples of this study predate the infection). Cell type and time point are not known. V gene TRBV5-1 combines with J gene TRBJ1-1, with 7 positions matching TRBD1. Specimen: PBMCs or a T cell subset sorted from them (not recorded which). The CDR3 bases are TGCGCCAGCAGCTTGGCTACAGGGGATCGGGGCACTGAAGCTTTCTTT. Its protein product is CASSLATGDRGTEAFF. Drawing the rest from reference TRBV5-1 and TRBJ1-1, the complete variable domain is KAGVTQTPRYLIKTRGQQVTLSCSPISGHRSVSWYQQTPGQGLQFLFEYFSETQRNKGNFPGRFSGRQFSNSRSEMNVSTLELGDSALYLCASSLATGDRGTEAFFGQGTRLTVV.